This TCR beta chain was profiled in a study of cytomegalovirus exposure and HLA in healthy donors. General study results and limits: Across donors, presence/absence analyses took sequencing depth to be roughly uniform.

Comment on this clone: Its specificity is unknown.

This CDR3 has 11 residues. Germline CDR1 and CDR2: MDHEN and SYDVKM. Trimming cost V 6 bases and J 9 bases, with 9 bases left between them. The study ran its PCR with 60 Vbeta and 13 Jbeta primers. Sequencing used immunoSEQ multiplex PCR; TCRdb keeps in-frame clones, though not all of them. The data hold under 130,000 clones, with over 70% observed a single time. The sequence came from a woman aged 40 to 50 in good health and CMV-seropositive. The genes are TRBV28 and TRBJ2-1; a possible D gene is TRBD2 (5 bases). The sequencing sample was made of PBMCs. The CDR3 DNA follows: TGTGCCAGCAGGCAGGAGGTTGAGCAGTTCTTC. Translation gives CASRQEVEQFF. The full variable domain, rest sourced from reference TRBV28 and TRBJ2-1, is DVKVTQSSRYLVKRTGEKVFLECVQDMDHENMFWYRQDPGLGLRLIYFSYDVKMKEKGDIPEGYSVSREKKERFSLILESASTNQTSMYLCASRQEVEQFFGPGTRLTVL.